The present entry profiles one T cell receptor beta chain with its context. Its specific antigen is unknown. Within one base of it there is no much larger clone, and no base qualities were kept. The cohort consisted of 650 to 700 healthy bone marrow donors. All cohort members were sampled while nominally healthy, although unrecorded immune exposures were likely present. The donor tested CMV seronegative, placing the donor among the roughly 400 seronegative members of the cohort. Each donor provided a peripheral blood sample, and peripheral blood mononuclear cells were used for TCR beta sequencing. The Qiagen DNeasy Blood Extraction Kit was used to extract genomic DNA from the blood cell samples. This sample is part of a study of cytomegalovirus exposure and HLA in healthy donors (dated by TCRdb to about 2017). About the investigation overall: In an earlier analysis of approximately 640 of the donors, 276 Gb of sequence data and some 100 million unique TCR beta sequences from 180 million or so T cells were reported. An early release that covered several hundred HLA-typed donors contained about 300 gigabases of sequencing data and approximately 85 million unique TCR sequences. Of the 350 to 450 genotyped donors, more than 75% were placed in the genetic ancestry cluster associated with self-reported Caucasian donors. The study was designed to test whether signatures of past pathogen exposure could be identified by cataloging public T cell receptors. The study profiled the T cell repertoires of hundreds of subjects by immunosequencing and related them to cytomegalovirus serostatus. In addition to the first cohort of approximately 670 subjects, a separate validation cohort of some 120 different subjects was used. High-throughput TCR immunosequencing, statistical association of individual TCRs with disease status, and machine learning were combined to predict cytomegalovirus infection status. In a later analysis, previously published TCR beta repertoires from several hundred donors were re-analyzed and high-resolution HLA genotyping was added so that TCR occurrence patterns could be studied. In the later analysis, no new phenotypic data were used to find candidate immune exposures; instead, reliance was placed on TCR beta sequences and their occurrence across donors. In an earlier analysis of around 540 of the donors, high-throughput TCR beta sequencing was used to judge whether each TCR beta V gene segment behaved as functional or pseudogenic. Donor age, sex, ethnicity and CMV serostatus were compiled alongside the repertoire data. In a later genetic analysis, genome-wide SNP genotypes for about 65% of the 666 donors were used, and that subset was treated as a discovery cohort. All discovery cohort repertoires had been generated using a single sequencing platform. HLA typing included class I and class II loci at four-digit resolution. Typing coverage varied by locus: roughly 620-640 donors for A, B, C, DRB1 and DQB1; roughly 560 for DQA1; more than 600 for DPA1; fewer than 480 for DPB1. Four or five DR-DQ haplotypes were treated as single units for association and clustering because of strong linkage in the cohort. Across under 500 genotyped donors of the cohort, an average of approximately 200,000 unique TCR beta nucleotide sequences per donor were sequenced, and approximately 17% of those sequences were non-productive.

CDR1 and CDR2 are read off the germline V gene (reference sequence) as SEHNR and FQNEAQ. The trim is 4 bases for V and 8 bases for J, with a gap of 17 bases between the germline ends. Taken from cysteine to phenylalanine, the CDR3 has 14 residues. Solely the CDR3 DNA is kept, with 42 bases framed from the first base. Beyond this particular receptor, the publication reports: According to a later analysis, parvovirus B19, influenza, CMV and Epstein-Barr virus appeared linked to several top co-occurrence clusters. According to a later analysis, TCR association rates differed among HLA loci, with DRB1 alleles showing the most associated TCRs and HLA-C alleles showing the fewest. In a later genetic analysis, fewer N-insertions in productive TCRs were reported among donors in an Asian-associated ancestry cluster than the roughly 640-donor mean. Because the 87-base-pair reads could not distinguish some IMGT-functional V segments, including TRBV6-2 and TRBV6-3, those segments were excluded. Strong co-occurrence of HLA alleles, especially DR and DQ, made assigning TCR associations to individual alleles difficult. A later analysis associated about 16,000 TCR beta sequences with specific HLA alleles at a false discovery rate of 0.05. For the cohort, immune exposure information was limited to CMV serostatus. Compared with equally common non-associated chains, HLA-associated TCR beta chains in a later analysis were more clonally expanded and had lower generation probabilities. Most TCR sequences were seen in very few donors, while some public TCRs were found in many individuals. In vitro tests confirmed that a few of the cytomegalovirus-associated TCR beta chains recognize cytomegalovirus antigens. HLA typing was unavailable for some donors at each locus, so association tests used only the typed subset. Correlated functional status among segregating V segments might be attributable to linkage disequilibrium, but an unknown experimental factor could not be ruled out. A group of highly shared sequence variants was considered likely to be a technical artifact of the sequencing pipeline. The cohort was sequenced for TCR beta chains only, and without alpha or paired-chain data the features that could be detected were limited. A later genetic analysis associated a missense DCLRE1C variant with V-gene and J-gene trimming of TCR beta chains, and an independent cohort replicated the association. Some 15 rarely observed V segments, including chromosome 9 orphons, were excluded from the earlier analysis of a few hundred of the donors because counts were too low. It was suggested by the authors that the approach could potentially be generalized to other disease states and immunological phenotypes. The classifier was reported to diagnose cytomegalovirus status with high specificity and sensitivity in both the original cohort and the validation cohort. The study gave a list of about 160 TCR beta chains associated with cytomegalovirus. In an earlier analysis of about 540 of the donors, most TCR beta V segments were observed in productive rearrangements about 87% or about 30% of the time, broadly matching IMGT annotations. Presence/absence analyses assumed roughly uniform sequencing depth across donors, an assumption that may not hold. According to a later analysis, most CMV-associated TCR beta chains appeared to be HLA-restricted, and the HLA associations seemed to be driven largely by CMV exposure. A further reported finding was that TCR beta sequences accurately predicted the HLA-A and HLA-B alleles for most subjects in the first cohort.

Receptors were amplified or captured by the immunoSEQ multiplex PCR assay. The multiplex PCR relied on a mix of 60 forward primers for TCR Vbeta segments and 13 reverse primers for TCR Jbeta segments. The CDR3 region of rearranged TCR beta genes was amplified from genomic DNA with a multiplex PCR assay. On the Illumina HiSeq System, the amplified TCR beta libraries were sequenced as 87-base-pair reads. The study's own analysis went as follows. In a later analysis, around 80 million unique TCR beta chains were counted across the roughly 610 repertoires, and some 10 million of these chains were shared by at least two donors. A nearest-neighbor algorithm error-corrected the raw reads and collapsed the reads into unique sequences, merging closely related sequences to remove PCR and sequencing errors. Alignment of CDR3 sequences to IMGT reference sequences was used to assign V, D and J gene segments. For a sequence to be retained, a match of at least six nucleotides was required to both a V gene segment and a J gene segment. A rearrangement was called productive if the CDR3 had no stop codons and remained in frame with V and J, and every other rearrangement was called non-productive. CDR3 was defined according to IMGT convention as the region running from the second conserved V-encoded cysteine to the conserved J-encoded phenylalanine. Sequences without an unambiguous match to a single V gene segment were excluded from the earlier analysis of about 600 of the donors. In an earlier analysis of approximately 590 of the donors, a V segment was called functional when productive rearrangements were above 56.7%, and segregating when the standard deviation between donors exceeded 5%. A statistical classification framework was built for diagnosing cytomegalovirus status from the catalog of TCR beta chain sequences. In a later analysis, TCR nucleotide sequences were compared against IMGT/GENE-DB human TR gene sequences so that V and J genes could be assigned. The TCRdist pipeline was used in a later analysis to assign CDR3 sequences and most-parsimonious VDJ recombination scenarios. In a later analysis, every TCR beta chain was defined by the combination of its CDR3 amino acid sequence and its V-gene family, and reads without a unique V-gene family were dropped. A later analysis removed nearly 600 highly shared, low-generation-probability nucleotide sequences to deal with suspected cross-contamination and a sequencing artifact. In a later analysis, a clonal expansion index for each public chain was calculated from normalized within-repertoire ranks of inferred template counts. A later analysis computed generation probabilities with a VDJ recombination model fitted to out-of-frame rearrangements, and checked the results against IGoR. In a later analysis, hypergeometric tests were used to score TCR-TCR, TCR-HLA and TCR-CMV co-occurrence, with a repertoire-size bias correction applied to TCR pairs. To estimate false discovery rates, a later analysis permuted the HLA or CMV assignments 20 times. In a later analysis, co-occurring TCRs were grouped with DBSCAN, and TCRdist sequence similarity was added when clustering was performed within HLA-allele-positive subsets. Repertoires with fewer than 30,000 or more than 120,000 public chains, plus five repertoires with anomalous nucleotide sharing, were excluded from co-occurrence clustering. TCRdb took this table from immuneACCESS and kept in-frame rearrangements with V and J called. Such tables lack part of the clones; where checked against another copy, unresolved V genes explain under half of the gap, and the rest is unexplained. Clonal size and the V and J genes are those of that table, whereas D and trimming came from the DNA. The sample table holds 250,000 to 350,000 clones, of which approximately 90% were seen once. About 2% of the sample rests with the top ten.

The sample taken for sequencing was PBMCs. The chain uses TRBV7-9 and TRBJ1-2; the D gene is possibly TRBD1, with 6 bases matching. This TCR was sampled from a woman younger than 35 in good health and CMV-seronegative. The sequence in DNA is TGTGCCAGCAGCTCACTAGACAGGCGAGGAGGCTACACCTTC. This codes for CASSSLDRRGGYTF. With the rest looked up from the reference TRBV7-9 and TRBJ1-2 genes rather than sequenced, the full variable domain is DTGVSQNPRHKITKRGQNVTFRCDPISEHNRLYWYRQTLGQGPEFLTYFQNEAQLEKSRLLSDRFSAERPKGSFSTLEIQRTEQGDSAMYLCASSSLDRRGGYTFGSGTRLTVV.